Following are 14 T cell receptor beta chains from one sample sequenced in a study of T and B cells in COVID-19 patients (dated by TCRdb to about 2020). Sequenced using an Illumina MiSeq. TRB rearrangements were amplified by multiplex PCR with BIOMED2 TRB-A/B primer pools. The public sequencing data were trimmed at Q25 with fastp and processed into clonotypes with MiXCR by TCRdb, which kept only in-frame beta chains. A single entry per CDR3 protein holds the most common genes and DNA from its merged rows. This sample gives about 7,000 distinct CDR3 sequences in total; 25% to 35% of them show up just once. Together, the top ten hold about 22% of the sample. Genomic DNA extracted from blood was used in amounts of roughly 220-500 ng for amplification of TRB repertoires. The sequencing sample was made of blood. These receptors originate from a human donor with active COVID-19.

Sample share makes this clonotype medium-sized. In nucleotides, the CDR3 is TGTGCCAGCAGCCCGCTCAAGCTAGGGGTCAGCACAGATACGCAGTATTTT. This encodes CASSPLKLGVSTDTQYF. This chain connects TRBV11-1 to TRBJ2-3; tentatively, D is TRBD1 (5 bases). The V end was cut by 5 bases, the J end by 0 bases, with 18 bases between. From germline, CDR1 is SGHAT and CDR2 FQDESV (reference sequence). The CDR3 contains 17 residues.

The chain combines TRBV18 with TRBJ2-7; TRBD1 agrees at 9 bases. The length of the CDR3 is 14 residues. Germline V CDR1 and CDR2: KGHSH, LQKENI. The CDR3 loop reads CTSSPREQGAEQYV. For the CDR3, the DNA is TGTACCAGCTCGCCACGAGAACAGGGGGCGGAGCAGTACGTC.

Within the sample, this clonotype is medium-sized. The chain carries TRBV19 and TRBJ2-3; 7 bases are shared with TRBD1. The CDR3 loop spans 15 amino acids. The V gene end was trimmed by 6 bases and the J gene end by 4 bases; junction bases not matched to a gene: 10. CDR1 is LNHDA, CDR2 SQIVND, per germline (reference sequence). The CDR3: CASRRGLLPADTQYF. The CDR3 nucleotides read TGTGCCAGTAGAAGGGGGCTCCTCCCCGCAGATACGCAGTATTTT. The full variable domain, completed using reference TRBV19 and TRBJ2-3, is DGGITQSPKYLFRKEGQNVTLSCEQNLNHDAMYWYRQDPGQGLRLIYYSQIVNDFQKGDIAEGYSVSREKKESFPLTVTSAQKNPTAFYLCASRRGLLPADTQYFGPGTRLTVL.

This clonotype is medium-sized. The rearrangement uses TRBV19 and TRBJ1-5, with D possibly matching TRBD1 (5 bases). The CDR3 length is 18 residues. Germline V gene lookup returns CDR1 LNHDA and CDR2 SQIVND (reference sequence). With 0 bases removed from V and 1 base from J, the gap between germline ends came to 16 bases. The CDR3 sequence: CASSIDSSGGLSNQPQHF. CDR3 nucleotide sequence: TGTGCCAGTAGTATAGACTCGTCCGGGGGGTTGAGCAATCAGCCCCAGCATTTT.

The chain employs TRBV7-2 and TRBJ1-1, with unresolved D. V lost 5 bases to trimming and J lost 1 base, with 8 bases between them. Germline CDR1 is SGHTA and CDR2 is FQGNSA. This CDR3 contains 13 residues. The CDR3: CASSGDGNTEAFF. In DNA form, the CDR3 reads TGTGCCAGCAGCGGGGATGGGAACACTGAAGCTTTCTTT.

This clonotype was observed a few times. The chain employs TRBV6-2 or TRBV6-3 and TRBJ2-6; either TRBD1 or TRBD2 may fit D (5 bases each). This CDR3 spans 16 amino acids. Trimming pared 3 bases from V and 0 bases from J, leaving 9 bases between. Looked up from germline, CDR1 is MNHEY and CDR2 is SVGEGT. The CDR3 reads CASSYMRGSGANVLTF. The CDR3 region has the DNA TGTGCCAGCAGTTATATGAGGGGCTCTGGGGCCAACGTCCTGACTTTC.

Turning to this clonotype: A much larger clone lies a single base off, so this may be a read error. The chain is built from TRBV15 and TRBJ2-3; a possible D gene is TRBD2 (6 bases). The CDR3 runs to 15 residues. Germline V gene data show CDR1 as LNHNV and CDR2 as YYDKDF (reference sequence). CDR3: CTTSRDSGASDTQYF. CDR3 DNA sequence: TGTACCACCAGCAGAGATAGCGGAGCCTCAGATACGCAGTATTTT.

The chain employs TRBV27 and TRBJ2-1; 13 bases are shared with TRBD2. CDR1 and CDR2 (germline): MNHEY, SMNVEV (reference sequence). V shed 5 bases, J shed 10 bases, and the junction held 11 bases outside the gene matches. The CDR3 extends over 16 amino acids. CDR3 sequence: CASSPKTSGGFEEQFF. The CDR3 DNA reads as TGTGCCAGCAGTCCAAAGACTAGCGGGGGGTTTGAAGAGCAGTTCTTC.

This chain links TRBV18 with TRBJ2-3, with a tentative D call TRBD2 (5 bases). V was shortened by 2 bases and J by 2 bases, with 17 bases between the two germline ends. Germline V gives CDR1 KGHSH, CDR2 LQKENI. This CDR3 has 17 amino acids. CDR3 region: CASSPLQEAESTDTQYF. The CDR3 DNA reads as TGTGCCAGCTCACCATTGCAGGAAGCGGAATCCACAGATACGCAGTATTTT.

This clonotype is judged medium-sized (0.01 to 0.1%). The chain joins TRBV5-5 to TRBJ2-5; D uncertain. CDR3 length equals 13 residues. Trimming shortened V by 4 bases and J by 5 bases, and 12 bases separated the two germline ends. CDR1 is SGHKS and CDR2 is YYEKEE in the germline V gene (reference sequence). CDR3 in DNA: TGTGCCAGCAGCCTTCAGCCCCTGGAGACCCAGTACTTC. This encodes CASSLQPLETQYF. Drawing the rest from reference TRBV5-5 and TRBJ2-5, the complete variable domain is DAGVTQSPTHLIKTRGQQVTLRCSPISGHKSVSWYQQVLGQGPQFIFQYYEKEERGRGNFPDRFSARQFPNYSSELNVNALLLGDSALYLCASSLQPLETQYFGPGTRLLVL.

The gene calls are TRBV4-2 and TRBJ2-5, with D possibly TRBD2 on 6 matching bases. V was trimmed by 1 base and J by 7 bases, leaving 16 bases between them. This CDR3 has 15 amino acids. Germline V lookup: CDR1 LGHNA, CDR2 YNFKEQ. Written as DNA, the CDR3 is TGTGCCAGCAGCCAAGCCCTTGGCGGGGAAGGGACCCAGTACTTC. It translates to CASSQALGGEGTQYF.

This clonotype has just a few counts. The chain combines TRBV6-5 with TRBJ1-1; 8 bases are a match to TRBD1. V shed 5 bases, J shed 5 bases, and the junction held 7 bases outside the gene matches. Germline V CDR1 and CDR2: MNHEY, SVGAGI. The CDR3 consists of 14 residues. CDR3 sequence reads: CASSKTGGGTEAFF. The CDR3 DNA reads as TGTGCCAGCAGTAAAACAGGGGGTGGTACTGAAGCTTTCTTT.

This CDR3 reads CASSSAKNIQYF. CDR3 in DNA: TGTGCCAGCAGCTCCGCGAAAAACATTCAGTACTTC. The chain combines TRBV7-2 with TRBJ2-4; no definite D call. V was trimmed by 4 bases and J by 4 bases, leaving 5 bases between them. The CDR3 has 12 residues. Germline-derived CDR1 and CDR2 are SGHTA and FQGNSA.

The chain carries TRBV12-3 or TRBV12-4 and TRBJ1-5; D remains unclear. V lost 2 bases and J 0 bases, leaving 5 bases between the germline ends. This CDR3 comprises 14 residues. CDR3 sequence: CASSLSGSNQPQHF. The CDR3 coding sequence is TGTGCCAGCAGTTTATCGGGTAGCAATCAGCCCCAGCATTTT.